These T cell receptor beta chains were read from a single sample in a study of shared clonotypes between healthy human individuals. The data were produced by immunoSEQ multiplex PCR, yet TCRdb's version contains in-frame clones alone and is incomplete. Seen here are about 1 million clones, roughly 80% observed once, and the top ten hold approximately 1.5%. Sequenced: memory CD4+ T cells sorted from blood. These receptors originate from a young man in good health. Each CDR3 is given with its conserved first and last residue. Each record gives: J gene, clone size, D gene, V gene, CDR3 protein. D genes are given only for firm matches. Not every row has a clone size; where given, it reads once, few, many or a size class.

TRBJ2-7 | NA | NA | TRBV5-4 | CASSSSPTYEQYF
TRBJ1-1 | NA | NA | TRBV10-1 | CASGGVGQGAFF
TRBJ2-3 | NA | NA | TRBV20-1 | CSARPPDTQYF
TRBJ1-4 | once | NA | TRBV5-1 | CASSWGRKSAATNEKLFF
TRBJ1-2 | once | NA | TRBV28 | CASSNMGGYGYTF
TRBJ1-4 | few | NA | TRBV28 | CASSLGEKLFF
TRBJ1-1 | NA | TRBD1 | TRBV5-1 | CASSLAGGGKTEAFF
TRBJ2-5 | once | NA | TRBV5-1 | CASSLGSTAQETQYF
TRBJ1-5 | NA | NA | TRBV10-3 | CAIRAHGDSNQPQHF
TRBJ2-5 | NA | NA | TRBV2 | CASTLAPTNQETQYF
TRBJ1-2 | NA | NA | TRBV10-3 | CASGSERGYGYTF
TRBJ1-1 | NA | TRBD1 | TRBV5-1 | CASTLGTGGANEAFF
TRBJ2-1 | once | TRBD1 | TRBV30 | CAWRGPSGTGWGEQFF
TRBJ2-3 | NA | NA | TRBV14 | CASRKTFIDTQYF
TRBJ1-1 | NA | TRBD1 | TRBV27 | CASSFSGTGGTEAFF
TRBJ2-1 | NA | TRBD2 | TRBV11-2 | CASSLKRLAGTYNEQFF
TRBJ1-5 | NA | NA | TRBV10-3 | CAISESQIGPQHF
TRBJ2-3 | NA | TRBD2 | TRBV9 | CASSPRTSGGTDTQYF
TRBJ1-2 | NA | NA | TRBV7-2 | CASSLAVDRLSYGYTF
TRBJ2-6 | NA | TRBD2 | TRBV7-9 | CASSSLAGVPSGANVLTF
TRBJ2-5 | NA | TRBD2 | TRBV9 | CASSVGGAGGETQYF
TRBJ2-1 | once | TRBD2 | TRBV2 | CASSVQRERSEQFF